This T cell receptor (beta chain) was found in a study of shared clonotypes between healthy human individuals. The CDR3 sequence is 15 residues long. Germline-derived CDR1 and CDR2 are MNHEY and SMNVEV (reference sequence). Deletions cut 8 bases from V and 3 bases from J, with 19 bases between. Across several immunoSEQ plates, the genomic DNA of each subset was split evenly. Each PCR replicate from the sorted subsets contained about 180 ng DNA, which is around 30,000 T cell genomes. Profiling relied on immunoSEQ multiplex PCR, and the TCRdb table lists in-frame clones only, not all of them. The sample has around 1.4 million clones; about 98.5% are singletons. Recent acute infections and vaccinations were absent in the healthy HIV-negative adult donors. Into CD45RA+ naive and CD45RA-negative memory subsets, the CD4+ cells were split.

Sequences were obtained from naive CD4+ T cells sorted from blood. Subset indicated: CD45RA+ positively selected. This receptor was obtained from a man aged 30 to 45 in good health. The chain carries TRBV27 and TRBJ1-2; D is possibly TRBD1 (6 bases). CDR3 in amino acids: CASVGFGQSHYGYTF. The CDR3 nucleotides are TGTGCCAGCGTGGGTTTCGGACAGTCCCACTATGGCTACACCTTC.